Following are 18 T cell receptor beta chains from one sample sequenced in a study of T cell changes during pregnancy in multiple sclerosis. Data came from immunoSEQ multiplex PCR; TCRdb stores just in-frame clones and leaves some out. The sample includes 35,000 to 40,000 clones, roughly 89% seen only once; the top ten take over 0.45%. This specimen was CD4+ T cells from peripheral blood mononuclear cells, taken in the second trimester of pregnancy. Receptors were obtained from a female donor with multiple sclerosis, enrolled in a pregnancy study.

The rearrangement links TRBV6-5 to TRBJ2-1; TRBD1 aligns across 9 bases. The CDR3 is 15 residues long. Germline V gene sequence: CDR1 MNHEY, CDR2 SVGAGI. J gave up 6 bases and V 4 bases, and 7 bases lay outside the gene matches. The CDR3 DNA reads TGTGCCAGCAGTTTACAGGGGGCTAAAGCCAATGAGCAGTTCTTC. Protein: CASSLQGAKANEQFF.

The count of this clone is one. The chain uses TRBV7-9 and TRBJ2-6; D is ambiguous. V was trimmed by 5 bases and J by 0 bases, leaving 5 bases between them. The CDR3 has 14 residues. CDR1 and CDR2 (germline): SEHNR, FQNEAQ (reference sequence). The CDR3 DNA reads as TGTGCCAGCAGCGCGAACTCTGGGGCCAACGTCCTGACTTTC. Its translation: CASSANSGANVLTF. Using reference TRBV7-9 and TRBJ2-6 for the parts outside the CDR3, the full variable domain is DTGVSQNPRHKITKRGQNVTFRCDPISEHNRLYWYRQTLGQGPEFLTYFQNEAQLEKSRLLSDRFSAERPKGSFSTLEIQRTEQGDSAMYLCASSANSGANVLTFGAGSRLTVL.

This chain uses TRBV5-1 with TRBJ2-5, with 10 bases that match TRBD1. Germline V CDR1 and CDR2: SGHRS, YFSETQ. CDR3 length: 15 amino acids. The V gene end was trimmed by 6 bases and the J gene end by 3 bases; junction bases not matched to a gene: 8. CDR3 loop: CASTPGQGPKETQYF. Here the CDR3 DNA reads TGCGCCAGCACCCCGGGACAGGGGCCTAAAGAGACCCAGTACTTC.

The chain carries TRBV9 and TRBJ2-7, with D tentatively TRBD2 (5 bases). This CDR3 contains 14 residues. Trimming pared 3 bases from V and 0 bases from J, leaving 10 bases between. CDR1 is SGDLS and CDR2 is YYNGEE in the germline V gene. DNA of the CDR3: TGTGCCAGCAGCGCGGGGTGGAGCTCCTACGAGCAGTACTTC. Translation gives CASSAGWSSYEQYF.

This chain joins TRBV2 and TRBJ2-1; 8 bases are a match to TRBD2. Germline V CDR1 and CDR2: SNHLY, FYNNEI. J was trimmed by 6 bases and V by 4 bases; bases with no gene match: 5. The CDR3 covers 14 residues. Here the CDR3 reads CASSGGLVFNEQFF. The CDR3 region has the DNA TGTGCCAGCAGTGGGGGACTAGTGTTCAATGAGCAGTTCTTC.

There are a few counts of this clone. The chain has TRBV5-6 and TRBJ2-7, with 12 bases aligning to TRBD2. Looked up from germline, CDR1 is SGHDT and CDR2 is YYEEEE. The CDR3 runs to 15 residues. J lost 12 bases, V lost 4 bases, and 14 bases had no gene match. CDR3 bases: TGTGCCAGCAGCCCGGGGGCCCTAGCGGGAGGGTCGCGGTACTTC. Protein: CASSPGALAGGSRYF.

This chain uses TRBV19 with TRBJ1-5; the D gene is possibly TRBD1 (6 bases). Germline lookup yields CDR1 LNHDA and CDR2 SQIVND (reference sequence). The CDR3 contains 15 residues. Trimming removed 8 bases from V and 5 bases from J, with 19 bases in between. The CDR3 reads CASSTGTIVDQPQHF. The CDR3 DNA reads as TGTGCCAGTTCTACGGGGACAATCGTTGATCAGCCCCAGCATTTT.

This sequence joins TRBV2 and TRBJ2-5; 8 bases agree with TRBD2. This CDR3 is built from 14 residues. Germline V CDR1 and CDR2: SNHLY, FYNNEI. J gave up 6 bases and V 1 base, and 4 bases lay outside the gene matches. The CDR3 protein is CASSEGREVKTQYF. For the CDR3, the DNA is TGTGCCAGCAGTGAAGGGCGGGAGGTAAAGACCCAGTACTTC.

The chain recombines TRBV5-1 with TRBJ2-3, with D possibly being TRBD2 (5 bases). The germline gives CDR1 SGHRS, CDR2 YFSETQ. The CDR3 is 17 amino acids. Trimming stripped 0 bases from V and 6 bases from J, with 20 bases between. The CDR3 sequence is CASSLAGVASSLDTQYF. CDR3 in DNA: TGCGCCAGCAGCTTGGCCGGGGTAGCGAGTTCATTGGATACGCAGTATTTT.

Concerning this clone itself: Other DNA sequences in this specimen translate into the identical CDR3. V is TRBV14 and J is TRBJ2-7, with D maybe TRBD1 (6 bases). The CDR3 contains 15 residues. With 4 bases removed from V and 4 bases from J, the gap between germline ends came to 17 bases. Germline V CDR1 and CDR2: SGHDN, FVKESK. CDR3 residues: CASSLSPGRGYEQYF. The CDR3 nucleotides read TGTGCCAGCAGCCTATCCCCAGGCAGGGGATACGAGCAGTACTTC.

V is TRBV6-1 and J is TRBJ2-3; 10 bases fit TRBD1. Germline V lookup: CDR1 MNHNS, CDR2 SASEGT. This CDR3 has 18 amino acids. V lost 4 bases to trimming and J lost 1 base; unmatched junction nucleotides: 11. The CDR3 DNA reads TGTGCCAGCAGTGGAGTATTTCTCGGGACAGGGGGCACAGATACGCAGTATTTT. This encodes CASSGVFLGTGGTDTQYF.

The chain uses TRBV2 and TRBJ2-7; D is undetermined. Germline V gives CDR1 SNHLY, CDR2 FYNNEI. Between the trimmed V and J ends, which lost 5 bases and 2 bases, there was a span of 13 bases. The CDR3 consists of 14 residues. CDR3 protein: CASSLGLGTYEQYF. CDR3 sequence (DNA): TGTGCCAGCAGTTTAGGCCTAGGAACCTACGAGCAGTACTTC.

The chain is built from TRBV16 and TRBJ2-7; 8 bases line up with TRBD1. The J segment lost 6 bases and the V segment lost 3 bases, leaving 10 bases of the junction unmatched. There are 15 residues in the CDR3. Germline V CDR1 and CDR2: KGHSY, FQNENV. CDR3 region: CASSQFGTGSGEQYF. The CDR3 DNA sequence: TGTGCCAGCAGCCAGTTCGGGACAGGCTCGGGCGAGCAGTACTTC.

This clone was seen just once. The chain combines TRBV5-6 with TRBJ2-7; D call uncertain. The CDR3 runs to 11 residues. Trimming cost V 2 bases and J 6 bases, with 6 bases left between them. Looked up from germline, CDR1 is SGHDT and CDR2 is YYEEEE. The CDR3, as DNA: TGTGCCAGCAGCTTCGGTCTCGAGCAGTACTTC. This translates into CASSFGLEQYF.

The V gene is TRBV14, the J gene TRBJ2-1, with TRBD2 matching over 7 bases. CDR3 length: 15 residues. CDR1 and CDR2 from the germline V gene are SGHDN and FVKESK. Losses at the gene ends were 4 bases for V and 4 bases for J; bases not matched to a gene: 7. The CDR3 region is CASSPWGRGYNEQFF. CDR3 nucleotides: TGTGCCAGCAGCCCCTGGGGGAGGGGATACAATGAGCAGTTCTTC.

The table lists this clone with a count of one. The V gene is TRBV7-2, the J gene TRBJ2-1; 15 nucleotides align to TRBD2. CDR3 length: 16 residues. The V gene end was trimmed by 1 base and the J gene end by 7 bases; junction bases not matched to a gene: 2. Germline V gene lookup returns CDR1 SGHTA and CDR2 FQGNSA. CDR3 protein: CASSLEGTSGRNEQFF. DNA for the CDR3: TGTGCCAGCAGCTTAGAAGGGACTAGCGGGAGGAATGAGCAGTTCTTC.

This chain uses TRBV18 with TRBJ1-5; D unclear. The CDR3 spans 13 residues. The germline V gene has CDR1 KGHSH and CDR2 LQKENI. V lost 1 base, J lost 3 bases, and 4 bases lay in between. CDR3 region: CASSPLDNQPQHF. The DNA of the CDR3 is TGTGCCAGCTCACCACTAGACAATCAGCCCCAGCATTTT.

CDR3 in amino acids: CATTQGGPYEQYF. CDR3 sequence (DNA): TGTGCCACCACACAGGGGGGACCCTACGAGCAGTACTTC. The chain carries TRBV6-6 and TRBJ2-7; TRBD1 agrees at 8 bases. CDR3 length: 13 amino acids. J lost 2 bases, V lost 10 bases, and 7 bases had no gene match. Germline values: CDR1 MNHNY, CDR2 SVGAGI (reference sequence).